This entry lists 22 T cell receptor beta chains sequenced from one sample in a study of response to subunit inactivated influenza vaccine. TCRdb independently ran MiXCR on the RT-PCR reads; one entry per CDR3 protein. The profile covers under 850,000 distinct CDR3 sequences, with roughly 18% appearing a single time and approximately 11% taken by the ten largest. Sequencing used PBMCs from blood, obtained more than 4 days after vaccination. These receptors were obtained from a man aged 45-65 years who received an inactivated influenza vaccine.

The genes are TRBV12-3 or TRBV12-4 and TRBJ2-3; D is undetermined. The CDR3 is 14 residues long. Trimming took off 1 base at V and 8 bases at J, with 13 bases between the two ends. The CDR3: CASSLGQARATQYF. CDR3 sequence (DNA): TGTGCCAGCAGTTTAGGGCAGGCACGGGCTACGCAGTATTTT.

The V call is TRBV6-2 or TRBV6-3, the J call TRBJ2-2; 8 nucleotides align to TRBD2. The length of the CDR3 is 14 residues. CDR1 MNHEY and CDR2 SVGEGT come from the germline V gene. The ends lost 7 bases at V and 7 bases at J; junction bases unmatched: 8. The CDR3 DNA reads as TGTGCCAGCACGGGAGCGGGAGTTTTCGGGGAGCTGTTTTTT. This translates into CASTGAGVFGELFF.

This clonotype was counted only a few times. The V call is TRBV28, the J call TRBJ1-1, with D hard to call. Germline lookup yields CDR1 MDHEN and CDR2 SYDVKM. Trimming removed 2 bases at V and 2 bases at J, with 9 bases between. The CDR3 runs 14 residues. CDR3: CASSLTATNTEAFF. CDR3 coding DNA: TGTGCCAGCAGTTTAACGGCCACCAACACTGAAGCTTTCTTT.

The sample holds many counts of this clonotype. A junction end diverges from the germline sequence, so it may reflect a read error. The chain couples TRBV28 to TRBJ2-7; tentative D call: TRBD1 (6 bases). This CDR3 contains 12 residues. Germline values: CDR1 MDHEN, CDR2 SYDVKM. This CDR3 reads CASSEQGYEQYF. The CDR3 DNA follows: TGCGCCAGCAGCGAACAGGGATACGAGCAGTACTTC.

The chain uses TRBV3-1 and TRBJ2-5; D remains unclear. Germline V lookup: CDR1 LGHDT, CDR2 YNNKEL (reference sequence). The CDR3 length is 13 residues. Trimming removed 5 bases at V and 1 base at J, with 8 bases between. The DNA for the CDR3 is TGTGCCAGCAGCTCACGGGCCCAAGAGACCCAGTACTTC. Encoded protein: CASSSRAQETQYF.

The V gene is TRBV12-3 or TRBV12-4, the J gene TRBJ1-2; TRBD1 matches 10 bases. The J segment lost 2 bases and the V segment lost 4 bases, leaving 10 bases of the junction unmatched. The CDR3 covers 17 residues. The CDR3 DNA is TGTGCCAGCAGTTCTACCCGGGACAGGGGATCAAACTATGGCTACACCTTC. It translates to CASSSTRDRGSNYGYTF.

This clonotype was detected only a few times. The chain couples TRBV20-1 to TRBJ1-1, with D perhaps TRBD1 (6 bases). Germline V gene sequence: CDR1 DFQATT, CDR2 SNEGSKA (reference sequence). The CDR3 consists of 14 residues. V lost 5 bases to trimming and J lost 3 bases, with 16 bases between them. The CDR3 sequence is CSARTVEGHTEAFF. In DNA, the CDR3 is TGCAGTGCTCGGACAGTTGAAGGGCACACTGAAGCTTTCTTT.

Ten or more counts support this clonotype. The chain is built from TRBV20-1 and TRBJ2-5, with D tentatively TRBD1 (5 bases). CDR3 length equals 13 residues. Germline CDR1 and CDR2: DFQATT and SNEGSKA (reference sequence). The V and J ends lost 3 bases and 5 bases respectively, with 13 bases between them. CDR3 protein: CSASTSGLETQYF. The CDR3 bases are TGCAGTGCTAGTACCTCAGGGTTGGAGACCCAGTACTTC.

This clonotype showed up just a few times. This chain connects TRBV20-1 to TRBJ1-6; D unclear. Germline CDR1 reads DFQATT; CDR2 reads SNEGSKA (reference sequence). The CDR3 runs to 14 residues. Trimming removed 4 bases from V and 5 bases from J, with 12 bases in between. The CDR3 DNA reads as TGCAGTGCTACCCGGGGTCCAGATAATTCACCCCTCCACTTT. It is translated as CSATRGPDNSPLHF.

The chain joins TRBV5-1 to TRBJ2-7, with 9 nucleotides matching TRBD2. The CDR3 is made up of 15 amino acids. Germline V lookup: CDR1 SGHRS, CDR2 YFSETQ. Trimming at V came to 3 bases and at J to 2 bases, leaving 6 bases not matched to a gene. The CDR3 nucleotides are TGCGCCAGCAGCTATGGGACTAGCCGAACCTACGAGCAGTACTTC. It translates to CASSYGTSRTYEQYF.

This clonotype has a handful of counts. The chain couples TRBV4-3 to TRBJ2-2, with D possibly TRBD2 on 7 matching bases. Trimming stripped 4 bases from V and 5 bases from J, with 17 bases between. The CDR3 spans 16 residues. Germline values: CDR1 LGHNA, CDR2 YSLEER. The CDR3 here is CASSRGLADQTGELFF. The CDR3 nucleotides read TGCGCCAGCAGCCGGGGGCTAGCGGATCAAACCGGGGAGCTGTTTTTT.

There are a few counts of this clonotype. This chain uses TRBV5-1 with TRBJ2-7; no definite D call. The V end lost 0 bases, the J end lost 4 bases, and 11 bases lay between the germline ends. From germline, CDR1 is SGHRS and CDR2 YFSETQ. The CDR3 has 14 amino acids. CDR3 nucleotide sequence: TGCGCCAGCAGCTTGGCCCACGGCGGATACGAGCAGTACTTC. It specifies CASSLAHGGYEQYF.

V gene TRBV5-6 combines with J gene TRBJ2-3; D tentatively reads TRBD1 or TRBD2 (5 bases each). Germline values: CDR1 SGHDT, CDR2 YYEEEE. Between the trimmed V and J ends, which lost 4 bases and 8 bases, there was a span of 8 bases. CDR3 length: 11 amino acids. CDR3 residues: CASSTGTTQYF. DNA of the CDR3: TGTGCCAGCAGCACCGGGACTACGCAGTATTTT.

CDR3 DNA sequence: TGCGCCAGCAGCCAAGGGACATCCCGTAGGGGCTACGAGCAGTACTTC. It is translated as CASSQGTSRRGYEQYF. The chain carries TRBV4-1 and TRBJ2-7, with D possibly TRBD1 on 5 matching bases. The CDR3 runs to 16 residues. V shed 1 base and J shed 3 bases, with 16 bases lying between them. From germline, CDR1 is MGHRA and CDR2 YSYEKL.

V is TRBV14 and J is TRBJ2-3; 8 bases are shared with TRBD2. After removal of 7 bases from V and 0 bases from J, the junction contained 9 bases not matched to a gene. The V gene's germline CDR1 is SGHDN and CDR2 FVKESK. CDR3 length: 16 amino acids. CDR3 residues: CASNPWREESTDTQYF. Here the CDR3 DNA reads TGTGCCAGCAACCCCTGGCGGGAGGAAAGCACAGATACGCAGTATTTT. Drawing the rest from reference TRBV14 and TRBJ2-3, the complete variable domain is EAGVTQFPSHSVIEKGQTVTLRCDPISGHDNLYWYRRVMGKEIKFLLHFVKESKQDESGMPNNRFLAERTGGTYSTLKVQPAELEDSGVYFCASNPWREESTDTQYFGPGTRLTVL.

This clonotype has more than one count but fewer than ten. The V call is TRBV5-1, the J call TRBJ2-1, with D perhaps given as TRBD1 or TRBD2 (5 bases each). The ends were cut back, 5 bases at V and 6 bases at J, with 9 bases in the middle. The germline V gene has CDR1 SGHRS and CDR2 YFSETQ. The CDR3 sequence is 12 residues long. The CDR3 spells CASRGDANEQFF. The CDR3, as DNA: TGCGCCAGCAGAGGGGACGCCAATGAGCAGTTCTTC.

The chain uses TRBV29-1 and TRBJ2-5, with 7 bases identical to TRBD1. The trim removed 6 bases at V and 2 bases at J, leaving 6 bases unmatched. CDR1 is SQVTM and CDR2 is ANQGSEA in the germline V gene. This CDR3 is 13 amino acids long. The CDR3 loop is CSVDGTAQETQYF. For the CDR3, the DNA is TGCAGCGTCGACGGGACAGCACAAGAGACCCAGTACTTC.

Turning to this clonotype: A read error is possible here, since a much larger clone lies one base away. The chain links TRBV4-3 to TRBJ2-1, with 7 bases aligning to TRBD1. This CDR3 region has 15 residues. Germline values: CDR1 LGHNA, CDR2 YSLEER. Trimming took 2 bases from V and 0 from J; bases not matched to a gene: 1. CDR3 coding DNA: TGCGCCAGCAGCCAAAACAGGGGCTCCTACAATGAGCAGTTCTTC. Protein product: CASSQNRGSYNEQFF.

This clonotype was seen many times. The gene calls are TRBV20-1 and TRBJ2-1; possible D gene TRBD2, 8 bases. CDR1 and CDR2 (germline): DFQATT, SNEGSKA (reference sequence). V was cut by 5 bases and J by 10 bases, with 21 bases left in between. The CDR3 loop spans 14 amino acids. CDR3 in amino acids: CSAYPSLAGQEQFF. The CDR3 nucleotides read TGCAGTGCTTATCCCTCCTTAGCGGGACAGGAGCAGTTCTTC.

This clonotype was picked up many times. CDR3 DNA: TGTGCCAGCAGTTCCCACAATGAGCAGTTCTTC. Translating it yields CASSSHNEQFF. This chain links TRBV7-2 with TRBJ2-1; D uncertain. The V end was cut by 6 bases, the J end by 5 bases, with 5 bases between. From germline, CDR1 is SGHTA and CDR2 FQGNSA. This CDR3 contains 11 residues.

The chain links TRBV7-2 to TRBJ2-3; 9 bases line up with TRBD2. Germline assignment: CDR1 SGHTA and CDR2 FQGNSA. V shed 0 bases, J shed 4 bases, and the junction held 11 bases outside the gene matches. There are 18 residues in the CDR3. The CDR3: CASSLARAGGWPSDTQYF. CDR3 bases: TGTGCCAGCAGCTTAGCGCGAGCGGGAGGTTGGCCATCAGATACGCAGTATTTT.

There are many counts of this clonotype. The chain has TRBV29-1 and TRBJ2-2; TRBD2 agrees at 12 bases. Trimming at V came to 7 bases and at J to 6 bases, leaving 9 bases not matched to a gene. The CDR3 is 15 residues long. Germline CDR1 reads SQVTM; CDR2 reads ANQGSEA. The chain's CDR3 is CSARTSGESAGELFF. In DNA form, the CDR3 reads TGCAGCGCAAGGACTAGCGGGGAGTCCGCCGGGGAGCTGTTTTTT.